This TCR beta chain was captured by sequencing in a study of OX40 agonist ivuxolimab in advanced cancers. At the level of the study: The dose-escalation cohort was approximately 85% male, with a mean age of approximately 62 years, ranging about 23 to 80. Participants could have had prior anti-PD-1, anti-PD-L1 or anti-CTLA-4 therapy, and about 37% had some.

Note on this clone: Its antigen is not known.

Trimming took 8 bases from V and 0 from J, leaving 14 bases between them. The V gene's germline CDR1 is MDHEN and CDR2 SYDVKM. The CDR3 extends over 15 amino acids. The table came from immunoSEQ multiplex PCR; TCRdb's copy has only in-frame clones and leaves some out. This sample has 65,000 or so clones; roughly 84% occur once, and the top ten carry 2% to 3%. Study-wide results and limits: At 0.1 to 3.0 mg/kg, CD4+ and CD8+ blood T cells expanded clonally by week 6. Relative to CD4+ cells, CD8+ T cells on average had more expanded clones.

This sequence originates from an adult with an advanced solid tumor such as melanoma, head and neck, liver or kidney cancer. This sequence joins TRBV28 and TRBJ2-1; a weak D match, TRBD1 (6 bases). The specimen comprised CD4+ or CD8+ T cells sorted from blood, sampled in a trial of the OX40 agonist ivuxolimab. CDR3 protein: CASSLGGSSYNEQFF. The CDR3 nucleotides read TGTGCCAGCTCCTTAGGGGGAAGCTCCTACAATGAGCAGTTCTTC.